This record concerns one TCR beta chain sequence. This sample is part of a study of blood T cell repertoires in COVID-19. Trimming at V came to 6 bases and at J to 8 bases, leaving 10 bases not matched to a gene. The V gene's germline CDR1 is SEHNR and CDR2 FQNEAQ (reference sequence). CDR3 length equals 15 residues. As processed by the authors: The assay estimated nucleated cells by amplifying reference gene primers. Measured with immunoSEQ multiplex PCR; TCRdb has only the in-frame clones, and not every one. V, J and clone size derive from that table, while D and trimming were established from the DNA sequence. Found here are a few hundred thousand clones, about 91% of them singletons; the top ten hold approximately 2.6%.

Sequenced: peripheral blood. The chain combines TRBV7-9 with TRBJ2-5; 12 bases agree with TRBD2. The sequence derives from a person aged 18 to 30 with COVID-19, enrolled during active disease. CDR3 amino acids: CASSPWTSGVGTQYF. CDR3 DNA: TGTGCCAGCAGTCCTTGGACTAGCGGGGTAGGCACCCAGTACTTC.